This is a list of T cell receptor beta chains from one sample in a study of the immune and genomic landscape of osteosarcoma. Clones were read by immunoSEQ multiplex PCR, and TCRdb kept only the in-frame ones, dropping some. The top ten hold 15% to 18% of the sample, which has 2,500 or so clones, roughly 72% seen once. The specimen sequenced was tumor tissue from a local recurrence in the femur. These receptors came from a man aged 18 to 29 with osteosarcoma. The CDR3 runs from the conserved cysteine through the conserved F or W. The D gene is left open where the match is weak. Size values are once, few and many counts, or a class for expanded clones, and some rows have none.

v_call	j_call	d_call	clone_size	cdr3_nt	cdr3_aa
TRBV7-9	TRBJ1-1	NA	few	TGTGCCAGCAGCCCCCGGGGGACTCACACTGAAGCTTTCTTT	CASSPRGTHTEAFF
TRBV6-1	TRBJ2-2	NA	NA	TGTGCCAGCAGTGGTCAGCCCAACACCGGGGAGCTGTTTTTT	CASSGQPNTGELFF
TRBV9	TRBJ1-6	TRBD1	NA	TGTGCCAGCAGCGCTGGGACAGTTACTAATTCACCCCTCCACTTT	CASSAGTVTNSPLHF
TRBV7-6	TRBJ2-7	TRBD1	NA	TGTGCCAGCAGCCTCCGGGACAGGACCTACGAGCAGTACTTC	CASSLRDRTYEQYF
TRBV15	TRBJ2-3	TRBD1	NA	TGTGCCACCAGCAGGGACAGGTATGGCACAGATACGCAGTATTTT	CATSRDRYGTDTQYF
TRBV2	TRBJ1-5	NA	NA	TGTGCCAGCACTATAGCCGGGACACGGGAGCCCCAGCATTTT	CASTIAGTREPQHF
TRBV29-1	TRBJ1-2	NA	NA	TGCAGCGTTGAAGATTGGCAGGGGACTGGCTACACCTTC	CSVEDWQGTGYTF
TRBV27	TRBJ1-5	NA	few	TGTGCCAGCAGTTTATCGGCAGGGAATAGCAATCAGCCCCAGCATTTT	CASSLSAGNSNQPQHF
TRBV11-1	TRBJ1-2	NA	large	TGTGCCAGCAGCTCGCTACAGGGTTATAGTGGCTACACCTTC	CASSSLQGYSGYTF
TRBV7-9	TRBJ1-1	NA	NA	TGTGCCAGCAGCCCGGACAGAACCAACACTGAAGCTTTCTTT	CASSPDRTNTEAFF
TRBV28	TRBJ1-2	NA	NA	TGTGCCAGCAGTTTCCCAGGGACTAACTATGGCTACACCTTC	CASSFPGTNYGYTF
TRBV6-6	TRBJ2-1	NA	NA	TGTGCCACCCAAACGGGGGCTCGCAATGAGCAGTTCTTC	CATQTGARNEQFF
TRBV5-4	TRBJ2-7	NA	large	TGTGCCAGCAGCGATAAGCAGAGCTCCTACGAGCAGTACTTC	CASSDKQSSYEQYF
TRBV7-3	TRBJ1-1	NA	few	TGTGCCAGCAGCCCACAAAGGGGTACTGAAGCTTTCTTT	CASSPQRGTEAFF
TRBV2	TRBJ2-1	TRBD2	NA	TGTGCCAGCAGTGACGCGGCGGGACTAGACAATGAGCAGTTCTTC	CASSDAAGLDNEQFF
TRBV6-5	TRBJ1-1	NA	NA	TGTGCCACTCTAGGGGGGTTGAACACTGAAGCTTTCTTT	CATLGGLNTEAFF
TRBV30	TRBJ2-7	NA	NA	TGTGCCTGGAGATTACACCTTTCCTACGAGCAGTACTTC	CAWRLHLSYEQYF
TRBV27	TRBJ2-5	NA	NA	TGTGCCAGCAGTCCGATCCCCGGGACCCTCAAAGAGACCCAGTACTTC	CASSPIPGTLKETQYF
TRBV19	TRBJ1-2	NA	NA	TGTGCCAGTAGTGGACCAGGGGCGAGAAAGATCTATGGCTACACCTTC	CASSGPGARKIYGYTF
TRBV6-1	TRBJ2-6	NA	NA	TGTGCCAGCAAAGCAGGAAACTCTGGGGCCAACGTCCTGACTTTC	CASKAGNSGANVLTF
TRBV19	TRBJ2-7	TRBD1	NA	TGTGCCAGTAGTACAGCCGGGACAGGAGCCGGCGAGCAGTACTTC	CASSTAGTGAGEQYF
TRBV5-1	TRBJ2-7	NA	NA	TGCGCCAGCAAGGGGGAATACGAGCAGTACTTC	CASKGEYEQYF
TRBV2	TRBJ2-1	NA	NA	TGTGCCAGCATGGGCGGTTGGGAGCATGAGCAGTTCTTC	CASMGGWEHEQFF
TRBV2	TRBJ2-3	NA	NA	TGTGCCAGCAGCGCTAGCAGGGGAGATACGCAGTATTTT	CASSASRGDTQYF
TRBV30	TRBJ2-1	TRBD1	few	TGTGCCTGGCTCTCGAGGGACAGATGGAAGCAGTTCTTC	CAWLSRDRWKQFF
TRBV29-1	TRBJ1-1	NA	NA	TGCAGCGTCCTTAATTCGGTGAACACTGAAGCTTTCTTT	CSVLNSVNTEAFF
TRBV19	TRBJ2-2	NA	NA	TGTGCCAGTAGACAACCGGGGAACACCGGGGAGCTGTTTTTT	CASRQPGNTGELFF
TRBV13	TRBJ2-7	TRBD1	NA	TGTGCCAGCAGCTTAGGGGGGACAGGGTACTACGAGCAGTACTTC	CASSLGGTGYYEQYF
TRBV5-1	TRBJ1-5	TRBD1	NA	TGCGCCAGCAGCTTGGACACAGGACAGGGTCAGCCCCAGCATTTT	CASSLDTGQGQPQHF
TRBV7-8	TRBJ2-2	NA	NA	TGTGCCAGCAGCCCCGAGGGGGATACCGGGGAGCTGTTTTTT	CASSPEGDTGELFF
TRBV5-8	TRBJ2-1	TRBD2	NA	TGTGCCAGCAGCTCCCCGACTAGCGGGCCCCAGCAGTTCTTC	CASSSPTSGPQQFF
TRBV9	TRBJ1-2	TRBD1	NA	TGTGCCAGCAGCCGTAAGACAGGGGCTAACTATGGCTACACCTTC	CASSRKTGANYGYTF
TRBV4-1	TRBJ2-3	NA	once	TGCGCCAGCAGCCCGACGGCAGCCACAGATACGCAGTATTTT	CASSPTAATDTQYF
TRBV6-5	TRBJ2-4	NA	few	TGTGCCAGCAGTGGGGGCTCGGTCGGGAAAAACATTCAGTACTTC	CASSGGSVGKNIQYF
TRBV19	TRBJ2-1	TRBD2	NA	TGTGCCAGTAGTATAGTCCCTAGCGGGGGGTACAATGAGCAGTTCTTC	CASSIVPSGGYNEQFF
TRBV5-1	TRBJ2-7	NA	NA	TGCGCCAGCAGCTGGCGGGGGACAGTGGCACAAAGGTCCTACGAGCAGTACTTC	CASSWRGTVAQRSYEQYF
TRBV7-8	TRBJ2-7	NA	few	TGTGCCAGCAGCTTAGCAGATGTTGGGGGGTCCTACGAGCAGTACTTC	CASSLADVGGSYEQYF
TRBV6-5	TRBJ1-5	NA	NA	TGTGCCAGCAGTTCAAGAGGGGAGGGCCACCAGCCCCAGCATTTT	CASSSRGEGHQPQHF
TRBV19	TRBJ2-7	NA	NA	TGTGCCAGTAGTACGAAGGCCGGGCCGATACAATACGAGCAGTACTTC	CASSTKAGPIQYEQYF
TRBV5-8	TRBJ1-5	TRBD1	NA	TGTGCCAGCAGCCGTGACAGGGAGCAGCCCCAGCATTTT	CASSRDREQPQHF
TRBV7-2	TRBJ2-1	NA	few	TGTGCCAGCCGCTCCGGACTCAGCAATGAGCAGTTCTTC	CASRSGLSNEQFF
TRBV7-9	TRBJ2-7	TRBD2	NA	TGTGCCAGCAGCCCCGGACTAGGTACCTACGAGCAGTACTTC	CASSPGLGTYEQYF
TRBV19	TRBJ2-7	TRBD1	NA	TGTGCCAGTAGTAGGGTTCCTGGACAGGTTATCGAGCAGTACTTC	CASSRVPGQVIEQYF
TRBV5-1	TRBJ1-1	TRBD1	NA	TGCGCCAGCAGCTTCTCAGGGAGAGGGGGCCAGACCGAAGCTTTCTTT	CASSFSGRGGQTEAFF
TRBV29-1	TRBJ2-1	NA	NA	TGCAGCGTTGAGGGGGACTCCCGCTCCTACAATGAGCAGTTCTTC	CSVEGDSRSYNEQFF
TRBV15	TRBJ2-2	NA	NA	TGTGCCACCAGCAGACGGGGAAACCGGGGCGGGGAGCTGTTTTTT	CATSRRGNRGGELFF
TRBV30	TRBJ1-6	TRBD1	NA	TGTGCCTGGAGGGGGACAGGGGATAATTCACCCCTCCACTTT	CAWRGTGDNSPLHF
TRBV15	TRBJ2-3	NA	once	TGTGCCACCAGCAGGGACAGAGATACGCAGTATTTT	CATSRDRDTQYF
TRBV18	TRBJ1-6	NA	NA	TGTGCCAGCTCACCACAGGGAGCCGGCTATAATTCACCCCTCCACTTT	CASSPQGAGYNSPLHF
TRBV11-2	TRBJ1-5	TRBD1	NA	TGTGCCAGCAGCTTAGATTGGGTCAGGGGGCGAGAACAGCCCCAGCATTTT	CASSLDWVRGREQPQHF
TRBV11-2	TRBJ2-7	NA	NA	TGTGCCAGCAGCCTCCGGGCCGGGGGCTACTCCTCGGAGCAGTACTTC	CASSLRAGGYSSEQYF
TRBV7-9	TRBJ1-1	NA	NA	TGTGCCAGCAGCTTGAGGTTCATCGAGAACACTGAAGCTTTCTTT	CASSLRFIENTEAFF
TRBV19	TRBJ2-7	TRBD2	NA	TGTGCCAGTAGCAACACCGGCGGGAGTCCCTACGAGCAGTACTTC	CASSNTGGSPYEQYF
TRBV7-2	TRBJ1-1	TRBD1	NA	TGTGCCAGCAGCTTAGGGGAGACAGGGGGACCGAACACTGAAGCTTTCTTT	CASSLGETGGPNTEAFF
TRBV2	TRBJ2-5	NA	few	TGTGCCAGCAGTTGGGGCGAGACCCAGTACTTC	CASSWGETQYF
TRBV6-5	TRBJ1-1	NA	NA	TGTGCCAGCAGTTACGGGACCTACACTGAAGCTTTCTTT	CASSYGTYTEAFF
TRBV5-1	TRBJ1-3	NA	NA	TGCGCCAGCAGCTCCCTAGGGCGTTATGGAAACACCATATATTTT	CASSSLGRYGNTIYF
TRBV7-2	TRBJ1-1	NA	NA	TGTGCCAGCAGCTTCACGAACACTGAAGCTTTCTTT	CASSFTNTEAFF
TRBV28	TRBJ2-1	NA	NA	TGTGCCAGCACTCCCCCTCGCGGTGAGCAGTTCTTC	CASTPPRGEQFF